This T cell receptor (beta chain) was sequenced during a study of T cells in Graves' hyperthyroidism and ophthalmopathy. General observations from the study: Most thyroid clonotypes that were expanded above 0.001 also turned up in blood.

TCR beta CDR3 region amplification was performed from RNA transcripts. The primer set for the first-round RT-PCR of the TCR CDR3 was HTBI. TCRdb recomputed calls from the multiplex PCR reads with MiXCR, one row per CDR3 protein. The sample lists about 500,000 distinct CDR3 sequences; about 16% were seen once. The V end was cut by 6 bases, the J end by 5 bases, with 17 bases between. CDR1 is KGHSH and CDR2 is LQKENI in the germline V gene. The CDR3 has 14 amino acids. The count of this clonotype is one. Its antigen is undetermined. Source material: blood. The source is a woman in her thirties with Graves' ophthalmopathy. The rearrangement joins TRBV18 to TRBJ2-7, with D possibly matching TRBD1 (6 bases). Written as DNA, the CDR3 is TGTGCCAGCTCCCCGCCCCTGGACAGTCACGAGCAGTACTTC. Translating it yields CASSPPLDSHEQYF.